This section outlines one TCR beta chain sequence together with its context. Authors' data handling: Reference gene primer amplification yielded estimated nucleated cell counts. This table comes from immunoSEQ multiplex PCR, and its TCRdb copy is limited to in-frame clones, with some not included. D and trimming come from the DNA, and the V and J calls and clone size come from that table. This table holds around 300,000 clones, approximately 91% found once. Germline V gene data show CDR1 as KGHDR and CDR2 as SFDVKD. The J segment lost 1 base and the V segment lost 10 bases, leaving 6 bases of the junction unmatched. The CDR3 consists of 14 residues. The sample is drawn from a study of blood T cell repertoires in COVID-19.

Sequencing was done on a sample of PBMCs or T cells enriched from blood (not recorded which). The gene calls are TRBV24-1 and TRBJ2-3; 8 bases fit TRBD2. The TCR originated in a woman in her twenties or thirties who had recovered from COVID-19. CDR3 loop: CATPMTSGTDTQYF. CDR3 sequence (DNA): TGTGCCACTCCTATGACTAGCGGCACAGATACGCAGTATTTT.